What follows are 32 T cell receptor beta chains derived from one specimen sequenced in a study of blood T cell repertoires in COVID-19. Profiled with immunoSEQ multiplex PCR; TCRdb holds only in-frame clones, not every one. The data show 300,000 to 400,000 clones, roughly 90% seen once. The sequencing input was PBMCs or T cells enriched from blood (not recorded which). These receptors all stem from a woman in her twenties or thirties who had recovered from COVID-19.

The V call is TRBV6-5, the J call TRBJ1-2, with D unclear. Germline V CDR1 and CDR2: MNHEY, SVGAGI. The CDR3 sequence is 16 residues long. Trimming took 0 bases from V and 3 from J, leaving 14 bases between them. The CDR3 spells CASSYSIKAGYYGYTF. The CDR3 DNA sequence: TGTGCCAGCAGTTACTCGATCAAGGCGGGATACTATGGCTACACCTTC.

The CDR3: CASSARRISGVAGGLGNTEAFF. The CDR3 nucleotides are TGTGCCAGCAGCGCGCGTAGAATTAGTGGAGTGGCAGGGGGGCTGGGAAACACTGAAGCTTTCTTT. J is TRBJ1-1 and V is TRBV9; 7 bases map to TRBD1. The CDR3 spans 22 residues. Germline CDR1 reads SGDLS; CDR2 reads YYNGEE. The V gene end was trimmed by 3 bases and the J gene end by 2 bases; junction bases not matched to a gene: 28.

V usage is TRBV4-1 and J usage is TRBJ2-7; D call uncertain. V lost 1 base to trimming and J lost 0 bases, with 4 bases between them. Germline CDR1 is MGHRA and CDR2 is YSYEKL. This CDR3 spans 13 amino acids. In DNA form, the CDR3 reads TGCGCCAGCAGCCAAGCCTACTCCTACGAGCAGTACTTC. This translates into CASSQAYSYEQYF.

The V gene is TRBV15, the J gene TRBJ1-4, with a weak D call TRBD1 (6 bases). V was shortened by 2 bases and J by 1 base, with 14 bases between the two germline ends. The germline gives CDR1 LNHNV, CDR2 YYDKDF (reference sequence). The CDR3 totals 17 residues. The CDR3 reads CATSRTLQGGTNEKLFF. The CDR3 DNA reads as TGTGCCACCAGCAGAACCCTACAGGGTGGAACTAATGAAAAACTGTTTTTT.

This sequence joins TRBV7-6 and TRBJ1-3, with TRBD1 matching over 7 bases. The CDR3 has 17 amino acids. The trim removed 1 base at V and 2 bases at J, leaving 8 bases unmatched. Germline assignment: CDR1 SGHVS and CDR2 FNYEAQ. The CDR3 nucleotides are TGTGCCAGCAGCTTAGAAGGCAGGGGGGCGACTGGAAACACCATATATTTT. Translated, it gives CASSLEGRGATGNTIYF.

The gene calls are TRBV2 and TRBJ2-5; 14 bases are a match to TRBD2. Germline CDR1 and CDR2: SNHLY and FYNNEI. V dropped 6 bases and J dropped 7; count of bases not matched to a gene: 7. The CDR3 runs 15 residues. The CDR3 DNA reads TGTGCCAGCAGCCCCGGGACTAGCGGGGGTCCGACCCAGTACTTC. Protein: CASSPGTSGGPTQYF.

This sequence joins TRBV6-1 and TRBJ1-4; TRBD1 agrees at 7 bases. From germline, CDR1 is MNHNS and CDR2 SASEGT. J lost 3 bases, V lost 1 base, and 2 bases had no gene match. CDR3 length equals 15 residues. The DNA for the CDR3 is TGTGCCAGCAGTGAAGTCGGGACAGCTAATGAAAAACTGTTTTTT. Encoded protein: CASSEVGTANEKLFF.

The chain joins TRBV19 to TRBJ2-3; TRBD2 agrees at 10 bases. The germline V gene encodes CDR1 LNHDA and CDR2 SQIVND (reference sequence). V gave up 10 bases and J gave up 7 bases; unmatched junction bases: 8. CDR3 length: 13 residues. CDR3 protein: CATKRGGPNTQYF. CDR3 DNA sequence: TGTGCCACCAAGCGGGGGGGCCCGAATACGCAGTATTTT.

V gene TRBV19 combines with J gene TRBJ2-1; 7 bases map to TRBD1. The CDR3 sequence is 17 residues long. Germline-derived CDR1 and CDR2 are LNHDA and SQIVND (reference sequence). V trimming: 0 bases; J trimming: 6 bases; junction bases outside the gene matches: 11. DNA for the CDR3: TGTGCCAGTAGTATAGATTCGAGGGGGCATGTGGGCAATGAGCAGTTCTTC. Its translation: CASSIDSRGHVGNEQFF.

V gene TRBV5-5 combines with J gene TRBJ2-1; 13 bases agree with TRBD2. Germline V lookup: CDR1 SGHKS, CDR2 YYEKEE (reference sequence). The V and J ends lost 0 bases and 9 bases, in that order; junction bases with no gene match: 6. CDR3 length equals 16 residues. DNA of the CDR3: TGTGCCAGCAGCTTGGAAATAGGGACTAGCGGGACTGAGCAGTTCTTC. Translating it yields CASSLEIGTSGTEQFF.

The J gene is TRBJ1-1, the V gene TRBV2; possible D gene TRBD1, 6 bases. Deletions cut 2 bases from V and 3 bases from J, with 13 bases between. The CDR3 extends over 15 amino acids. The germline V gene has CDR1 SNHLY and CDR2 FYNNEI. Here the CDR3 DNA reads TGTGCCAGCAGTGAACATGGGGGCGCGGACACTGAAGCTTTCTTT. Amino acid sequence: CASSEHGGADTEAFF.

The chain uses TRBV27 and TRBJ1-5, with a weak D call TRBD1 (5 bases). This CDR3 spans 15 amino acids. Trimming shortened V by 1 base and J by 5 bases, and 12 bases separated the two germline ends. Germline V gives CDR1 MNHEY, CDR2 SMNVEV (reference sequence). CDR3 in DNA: TGTGCCAGCAGTTTATTGGCGTCCAGGGATCAGCCCCAGCATTTT. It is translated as CASSLLASRDQPQHF.

CDR3 in amino acids: CASSLWGGTGSSGNTIYF. The CDR3, as DNA: TGTGCCAGCAGTTTATGGGGTGGGACAGGGAGCTCTGGAAACACCATATATTTT. This chain uses TRBV28 with TRBJ1-3, with TRBD1 matching 9 bases. V shed 0 bases and J 0 bases; nucleotides not matched to a gene: 6. The germline V gene has CDR1 MDHEN and CDR2 SYDVKM. The CDR3 runs to 18 residues.

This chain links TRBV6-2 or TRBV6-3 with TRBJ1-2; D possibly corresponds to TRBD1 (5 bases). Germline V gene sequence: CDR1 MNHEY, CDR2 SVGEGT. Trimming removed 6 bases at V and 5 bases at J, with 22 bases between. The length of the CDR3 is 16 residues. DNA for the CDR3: TGTGCCAGCAGCAACGTGGGGGGATCTCCACTATATGGCTACACCTTC. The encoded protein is CASSNVGGSPLYGYTF.

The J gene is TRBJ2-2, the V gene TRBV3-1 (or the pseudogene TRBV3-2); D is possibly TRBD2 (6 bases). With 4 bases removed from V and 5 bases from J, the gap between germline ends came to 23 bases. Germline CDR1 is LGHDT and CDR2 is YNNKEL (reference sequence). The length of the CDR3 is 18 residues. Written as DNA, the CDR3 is TGTGCCAGCAGCCGAACCTCGCTCGGCCTAGCGAGTACCGGGGAGCTGTTTTTT. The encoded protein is CASSRTSLGLASTGELFF.

CDR3 region: CASSSYRGPTEAFF. The CDR3 DNA reads as TGTGCCAGCAGTTCATACAGGGGGCCCACTGAAGCTTTCTTT. The chain is built from TRBV6-5 and TRBJ1-1, with 9 bases that match TRBD1. The germline CDR1 and CDR2 sequences are MNHEY and SVGAGI. The CDR3 sequence is 14 residues long. V shed 4 bases, J shed 4 bases, and the junction held 4 bases outside the gene matches.

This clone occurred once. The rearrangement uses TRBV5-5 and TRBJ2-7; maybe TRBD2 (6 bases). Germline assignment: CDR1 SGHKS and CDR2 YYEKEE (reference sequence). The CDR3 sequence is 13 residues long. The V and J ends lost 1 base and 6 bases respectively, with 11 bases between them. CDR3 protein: CASSLTGDLEQYF. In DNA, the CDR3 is TGTGCCAGCAGCTTGACGGGGGACCTCGAGCAGTACTTC.

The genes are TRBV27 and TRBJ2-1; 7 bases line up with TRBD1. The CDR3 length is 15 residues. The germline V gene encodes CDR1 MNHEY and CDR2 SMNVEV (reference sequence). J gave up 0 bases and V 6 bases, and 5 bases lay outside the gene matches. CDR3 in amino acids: CASSLDRSSYNEQFF. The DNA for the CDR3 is TGTGCCAGCAGCCTGGACAGGAGCTCCTACAATGAGCAGTTCTTC.

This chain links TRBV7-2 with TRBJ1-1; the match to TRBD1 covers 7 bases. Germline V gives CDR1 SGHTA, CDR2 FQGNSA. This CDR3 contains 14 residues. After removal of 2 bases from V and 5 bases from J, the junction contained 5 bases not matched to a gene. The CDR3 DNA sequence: TGTGCCAGCAGCTTATACAGGGGACAAACTGAAGCTTTCTTT. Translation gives CASSLYRGQTEAFF. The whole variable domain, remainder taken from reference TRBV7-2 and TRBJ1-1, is GAGVSQSPSNKVTEKGKDVELRCDPISGHTALYWYRQSLGQGLEFLIYFQGNSAPDKSGLPSDRFSAERTGGSVSTLTIQRTQQEDSAVYLCASSLYRGQTEAFFGQGTRLTVV.

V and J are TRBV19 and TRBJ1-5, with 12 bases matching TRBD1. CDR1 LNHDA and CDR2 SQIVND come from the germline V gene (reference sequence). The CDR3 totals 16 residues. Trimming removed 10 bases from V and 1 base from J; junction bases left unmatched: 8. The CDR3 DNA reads TGTGCCACCCGGGACAGGGGGCGCGGCAGCAATCAGCCCCAGCATTTT. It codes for CATRDRGRGSNQPQHF.

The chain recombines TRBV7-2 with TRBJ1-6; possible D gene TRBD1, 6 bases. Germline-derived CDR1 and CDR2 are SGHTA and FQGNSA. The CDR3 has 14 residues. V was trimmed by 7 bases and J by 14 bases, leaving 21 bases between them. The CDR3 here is CASNPGQQAGALHF. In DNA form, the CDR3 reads TGTGCCAGCAACCCGGGACAACAGGCAGGGGCCCTCCACTTT.

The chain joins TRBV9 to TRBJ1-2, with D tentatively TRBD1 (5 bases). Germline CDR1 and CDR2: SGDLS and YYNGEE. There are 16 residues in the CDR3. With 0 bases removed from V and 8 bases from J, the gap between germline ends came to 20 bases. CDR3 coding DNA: TGTGCCAGCAGCGTAGCGGAAGGGGTCCGCGGTGAGGGCTACACCTTC. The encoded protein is CASSVAEGVRGEGYTF. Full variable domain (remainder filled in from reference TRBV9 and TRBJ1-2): DSGVTQTPKHLITATGQRVTLRCSPRSGDLSVYWYQQSLDQGLQFLIQYYNGEERAKGNILERFSAQQFPDLHSELNLSSLELGDSALYFCASSVAEGVRGEGYTFGSGTRLTVV.

The CDR3 loop is CASSSVRLTYEQYF. The DNA for the CDR3 is TGTGCCAGCAGCTCCGTCCGACTAACCTACGAGCAGTACTTC. V and J are TRBV5-5 and TRBJ2-7, with a possible D match to TRBD2 (5 bases). Trimming left V 3 bases short and J 2 bases short, with 12 bases between. The CDR3 runs 14 residues. Germline CDR1 reads SGHKS; CDR2 reads YYEKEE (reference sequence). Complete variable domain (other parts from reference TRBV5-5 and TRBJ2-7): DAGVTQSPTHLIKTRGQQVTLRCSPISGHKSVSWYQQVLGQGPQFIFQYYEKEERGRGNFPDRFSARQFPNYSSELNVNALLLGDSALYLCASSSVRLTYEQYFGPGTRLTVT.

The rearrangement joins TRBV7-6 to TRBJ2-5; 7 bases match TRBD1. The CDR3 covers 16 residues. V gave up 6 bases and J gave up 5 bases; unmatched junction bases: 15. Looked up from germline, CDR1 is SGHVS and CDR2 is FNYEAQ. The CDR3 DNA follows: TGTGCCAGCAGTCAACCTTCACTAGGGGGCGGCGAGACCCAGTACTTC. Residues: CASSQPSLGGGETQYF.

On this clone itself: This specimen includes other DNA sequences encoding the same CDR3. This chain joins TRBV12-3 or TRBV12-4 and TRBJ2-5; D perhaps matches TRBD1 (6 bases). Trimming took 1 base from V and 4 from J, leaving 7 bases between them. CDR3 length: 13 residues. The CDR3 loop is CASSLVGGETQYF. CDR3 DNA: TGTGCCAGCAGTTTAGTAGGGGGAGAGACCCAGTACTTC.

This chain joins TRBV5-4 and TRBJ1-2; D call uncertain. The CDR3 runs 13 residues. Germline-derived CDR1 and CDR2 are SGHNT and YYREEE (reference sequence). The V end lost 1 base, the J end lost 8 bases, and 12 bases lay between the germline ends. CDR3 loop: CASSLPSTGGYTF. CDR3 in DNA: TGTGCCAGCAGCTTGCCGTCGACGGGGGGCTACACCTTC.

In DNA form, the CDR3 reads TGTGCCACCAGCGCTTCCCGGGATCCCTACTACGAGCAGTACTTC. Translation gives CATSASRDPYYEQYF. The chain uses TRBV24-1 and TRBJ2-7, with D possibly TRBD2 on 5 matching bases. The V gene's germline CDR1 is KGHDR and CDR2 SFDVKD. This CDR3 contains 15 residues. The ends were cut back, 7 bases at V and 3 bases at J, with 18 bases in the middle.

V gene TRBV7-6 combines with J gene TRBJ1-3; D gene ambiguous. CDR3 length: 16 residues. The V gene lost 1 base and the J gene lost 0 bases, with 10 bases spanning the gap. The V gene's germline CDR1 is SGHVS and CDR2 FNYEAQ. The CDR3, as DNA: TGTGCCAGCAGCTTAGAATCGAGATACTCTGGAAACACCATATATTTT. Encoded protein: CASSLESRYSGNTIYF.

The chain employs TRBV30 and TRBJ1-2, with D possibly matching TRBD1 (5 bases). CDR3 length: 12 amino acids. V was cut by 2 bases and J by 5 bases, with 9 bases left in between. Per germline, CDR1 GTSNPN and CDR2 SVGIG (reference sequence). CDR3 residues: CAWSPSGYGYTF. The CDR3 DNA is TGTGCCTGGAGTCCGTCAGGGTATGGCTACACCTTC. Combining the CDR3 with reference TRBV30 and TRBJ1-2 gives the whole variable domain SQTIHQWPATLVQPVGSPLSLECTVEGTSNPNLYWYRQAAGRGLQLLFYSVGIGQISSEVPQNLSASRPQDRQFILSSKKLLLSDSGFYLCAWSPSGYGYTFGSGTRLTVV.

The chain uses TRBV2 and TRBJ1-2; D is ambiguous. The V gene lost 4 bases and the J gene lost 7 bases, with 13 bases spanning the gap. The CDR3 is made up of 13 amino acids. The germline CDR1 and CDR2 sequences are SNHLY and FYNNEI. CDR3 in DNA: TGTGCCAGCAGTGTTACACCACAACGTGGCTACACCTTC. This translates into CASSVTPQRGYTF.

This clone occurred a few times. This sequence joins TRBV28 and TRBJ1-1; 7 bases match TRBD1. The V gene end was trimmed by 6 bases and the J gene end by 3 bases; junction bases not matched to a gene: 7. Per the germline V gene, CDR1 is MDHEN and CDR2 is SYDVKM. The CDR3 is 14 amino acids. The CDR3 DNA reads TGTGCCAGCAGAACAGGGGCCCGCGACACTGAAGCTTTCTTT. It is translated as CASRTGARDTEAFF.

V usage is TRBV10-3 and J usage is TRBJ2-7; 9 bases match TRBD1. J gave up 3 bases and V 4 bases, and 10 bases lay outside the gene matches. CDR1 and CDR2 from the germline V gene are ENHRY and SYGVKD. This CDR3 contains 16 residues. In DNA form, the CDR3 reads TGTGCCATCAGTGGACTGGGACAGGGAGGTTTCTACGAGCAGTACTTC. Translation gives CAISGLGQGGFYEQYF.